A selection of T cell receptor beta chains follows, all from one sample in a study of cytomegalovirus exposure and HLA in healthy donors. Sequenced by immunoSEQ multiplex PCR; TCRdb stores in-frame clones only, minus some. The repertoire consists of roughly 150,000 clones, with about 80% occurring once and the leading ten covering approximately 5.7%. The sequencing sample was made of PBMCs. These receptor sequences come from a man between 25 and 39 years old in good health and CMV-seropositive. Both conserved end residues are part of each CDR3. A row's size may be missing; if present it is once, few, many or a size class.

clone size	J gene	CDR3 length	V gene	CDR3 protein
NA	TRBJ2-1	16	TRBV7-8	CASSSPPRGLNNEQFF
once	TRBJ1-1	13	TRBV18	CASSEPTNTEAFF
NA	TRBJ2-3	16	TRBV5-8	CASSLEGGGNTDTQYF
NA	TRBJ2-7	15	TRBV6-5	CASSYRDGGAYEQYF
NA	TRBJ2-7	15	TRBV7-8	CASSFRDSSSYEQYF
NA	TRBJ1-1	18	TRBV19	CASSAQGREIAGNTEAFF
NA	TRBJ1-2	13	TRBV28	CAHSGTGSYGYTF
NA	TRBJ2-5	16	TRBV7-6	CASSLQPGRITETQYF
few	TRBJ1-1	14	TRBV28	CASSPRTVNTEAFF
NA	TRBJ1-1	14	TRBV7-9	CASTSARANTEAFF
NA	TRBJ2-7	12	TRBV6-6	CASRAGGSEQYF
NA	TRBJ2-1	18	TRBV14	CASSQERRGSKTYNEQFF
few	TRBJ2-2	19	TRBV7-2	CASSLLALAGGLGTGELFF
NA	TRBJ2-1	14	TRBV7-2	CASRAGSAYNEQFF
NA	TRBJ1-1	14	TRBV28	CASSFPGQNTEAFF
NA	TRBJ2-2	14	TRBV5-1	CASSGDRNTGELFF
NA	TRBJ2-1	14	TRBV11-3	CASSRDGSYNEQFF